This T cell receptor (beta chain) was found in a study of radiotherapy plus CTLA-4 blockade in lung cancer. Assay used: immunoSEQ multiplex PCR; TCRdb lists only in-frame clones, some missing. The sample has about 80,000 clones, about 79% seen once; the top ten hold roughly 22%. CDR1 and CDR2 from the germline V gene are MDHEN and SYDVKM. V was trimmed by 5 bases and J by 6 bases, leaving 13 bases between them. The CDR3 is 13 residues long. Worth noting for this clone: What it recognizes is unknown.

The study's findings and limits: Following radiotherapy plus ipilimumab, tumor-derived TCR clones expanded in the blood. Increased serum interferon-beta after radiation also reportedly predicted response strongly.

Chemo-refractory metastatic non-small-cell lung cancer patients underwent focal radiation alongside CTLA-4 blockade with ipilimumab. This specimen consisted of peripheral blood, obtained from a patient treated with radiotherapy plus ipilimumab. The receptor was isolated from a human donor with non-small cell lung cancer whose response to radiotherapy plus ipilimumab could not be evaluated. Some clones in this sample may be carry-over from other donors' samples. This chain connects TRBV28 to TRBJ1-1; D not resolved. Here the CDR3 DNA reads TGTGCCAGCAGTCCGGAGGGAGGCGCTGAAGCTTTCTTT. Protein: CASSPEGGAEAFF. Based on the CDR3 plus reference TRBV28 and TRBJ1-1, the full variable domain is DVKVTQSSRYLVKRTGEKVFLECVQDMDHENMFWYRQDPGLGLRLIYFSYDVKMKEKGDIPEGYSVSREKKERFSLILESASTNQTSMYLCASSPEGGAEAFFGQGTRLTVV.